A single sample gave rise to the 15 T cell receptor beta chains below, sequenced in a study of human thymus T cells. Method: immunoSEQ multiplex PCR; TCRdb's copy keeps in-frame clones and lacks some. The data show tens of thousands of clones, over 85% seen once. Sequenced input: blood. The receptors come from a boy in the first two years of life with a congenital heart defect but otherwise immunologically healthy.

The V call is TRBV6-1, the J call TRBJ2-3; 9 bases fit TRBD2. After removal of 2 bases from V and 3 bases from J, the junction contained 12 bases not matched to a gene. Germline V lookup: CDR1 MNHNS, CDR2 SASEGT. The CDR3 covers 18 residues. The CDR3: CASSERGTSLLGTDTQYF. The CDR3 DNA follows: TGTGCCAGCAGTGAAAGGGGGACTAGCCTCCTGGGAACAGATACGCAGTATTTT.

This rearrangement joins TRBV4-1 to TRBJ1-3, with D perhaps matching TRBD1 (6 bases). V was cut by 2 bases and J by 3 bases, with 11 bases left in between. The CDR3 totals 15 residues. The germline V gene encodes CDR1 MGHRA and CDR2 YSYEKL. CDR3: CASSQPWTVGNTIYF. The DNA of the CDR3 is TGCGCCAGCAGCCAACCCTGGACAGTTGGAAACACCATATATTTT.

V and J are TRBV29-1 and TRBJ2-1; 9 bases are a match to TRBD2. The ends lost 7 bases at V and 6 bases at J; junction bases unmatched: 4. Germline V CDR1 and CDR2: SQVTM, ANQGSEA. The CDR3 runs to 12 residues. CDR3 nucleotides: TGCAGCGGGACTAGCGTACGCAATGAGCAGTTCTTC. Amino acids: CSGTSVRNEQFF.

This rearrangement joins TRBV5-1 to TRBJ2-7; 12 bases agree with TRBD2. This CDR3 is built from 16 residues. Germline V CDR1 and CDR2: SGHRS, YFSETQ. V shed 4 bases and J 1 base; nucleotides not matched to a gene: 6. This CDR3 reads CASSRLAGEGSYEQYF. CDR3 coding DNA: TGCGCCAGCAGCCGACTAGCGGGAGAAGGGTCCTACGAGCAGTACTTC.

V is TRBV6-6 and J is TRBJ1-4; D may be TRBD1 (6 bases). The CDR3 runs 15 residues. The germline V gene has CDR1 MNHNY and CDR2 SVGAGI (reference sequence). Trimming cost V 2 bases and J 6 bases, with 13 bases left between them. Here the CDR3 reads CASSYPNRDDEKLFF. The CDR3 DNA reads as TGTGCCAGCAGTTACCCCAACAGGGATGATGAAAAACTGTTTTTT.

The chain links TRBV6-1 to TRBJ2-1; D call uncertain. The CDR3 spans 13 residues. The germline V gene has CDR1 MNHNS and CDR2 SASEGT. Trimming removed 0 bases at V and 6 bases at J, with 6 bases between. CDR3 protein: CASSEAELNEQFF. In DNA, the CDR3 is TGTGCCAGCAGTGAAGCGGAACTCAATGAGCAGTTCTTC.

The chain recombines TRBV21-1 with TRBJ2-3. TRBV21-1 is assigned pseudogene status. This CDR3 contains 9 residues. This chain's CDR3 is CARPDTQYF. In nucleotides, the CDR3 is TGTGCCAGGCCAGATACGCAGTATTTT.

DNA of the CDR3: TGTGCCAGCAGCTCAAACTACGAGCAGTACTTC. This sequence encodes CASSSNYEQYF. V and J are TRBV7-2 and TRBJ2-7; D not resolved. Germline V gene lookup returns CDR1 SGHTA and CDR2 FQGNSA. V was cut by 4 bases and J by 3 bases, with 4 bases left in between. This CDR3 has 11 residues. Looking up the rest from reference TRBV7-2 and TRBJ2-7 gives the full variable domain: GAGVSQSPSNKVTEKGKDVELRCDPISGHTALYWYRQSLGQGLEFLIYFQGNSAPDKSGLPSDRFSAERTGGSVSTLTIQRTQQEDSAVYLCASSSNYEQYFGPGTRLTVT.

The count of this clone is one. The rearrangement uses TRBV9 and TRBJ2-1, with 9 bases matching TRBD2. The germline V gene encodes CDR1 SGDLS and CDR2 YYNGEE. CDR3 length: 15 amino acids. The trim removed 2 bases at V and 7 bases at J, leaving 7 bases unmatched. CDR3 nucleotides: TGTGCCAGCAGCGTGCAAGCGGGGGGCGGGAATGAGCAGTTCTTC. Amino acids: CASSVQAGGGNEQFF.

The chain combines TRBV2 with TRBJ1-2; TRBD1 agrees at 12 bases. The junction had 9 bases not matched to a gene; V was cut back by 2 bases and J by 5 bases. Germline-derived CDR1 and CDR2 are SNHLY and FYNNEI. The CDR3 covers 17 residues. The CDR3 nucleotides read TGTGCCAGCAGTGAACCTGGGACAGGGGGCGCGGGGTATGGCTACACCTTC. Residues: CASSEPGTGGAGYGYTF.

The genes are TRBV11-2 and TRBJ2-1; tentatively, D is TRBD1 or TRBD2 (5 bases each). The CDR3 length is 12 residues. Trimming took off 3 bases at V and 5 bases at J, with 5 bases between the two ends. The germline V gene has CDR1 SGHAT and CDR2 FQNNGV. The CDR3 nucleotides read TGTGCCAGCAGCTTGGGGGACAATGAGCAGTTCTTC. It encodes CASSLGDNEQFF.

V is TRBV5-8 and J is TRBJ2-2; TRBD1 matches 7 bases. With 3 bases clipped from V and 6 bases from J, the junction kept 11 bases outside the gene matches. CDR3 size: 16 residues. Germline CDR1 reads SGHTS; CDR2 reads YDEGEE. CDR3 in amino acids: CASSSRRTGWPGELFF. DNA of the CDR3: TGTGCCAGCAGCTCTCGACGGACAGGATGGCCCGGGGAGCTGTTTTTT.

This clone showed up just once. The chain has TRBV6-1 and TRBJ2-5; 11 bases map to TRBD1. The CDR3 runs to 13 residues. CDR1 is MNHNS, CDR2 SASEGT, per germline. The ends lost 7 bases at V and 5 bases at J; junction bases unmatched: 3. CDR3 coding DNA: TGTGCCAGCATCGGGACAGGGGGGGAGACCCAGTACTTC. Amino acid sequence: CASIGTGGETQYF.

This clone was observed once. The chain employs TRBV27 and TRBJ1-1; TRBD1 aligns across 9 bases. The ends lost 3 bases at V and 1 base at J; junction bases unmatched: 3. Germline V gene lookup returns CDR1 MNHEY and CDR2 SMNVEV (reference sequence). This CDR3 comprises 15 residues. The CDR3 nucleotides are TGTGCCAGCAGTTTGTCGACAGGGGGGAACACTGAAGCTTTCTTT. Amino acids: CASSLSTGGNTEAFF.

This chain joins TRBV6-6 and TRBJ1-2, with D tentatively TRBD1 (5 bases). The CDR3 is made up of 14 amino acids. Deletions cut 6 bases from V and 7 bases from J, with 18 bases between. CDR1 and CDR2 (germline): MNHNY, SVGAGI (reference sequence). CDR3 sequence reads: CASRYDPTGGGYTF. The CDR3 DNA sequence: TGTGCCAGCAGATACGACCCGACGGGGGGTGGCTACACCTTC.